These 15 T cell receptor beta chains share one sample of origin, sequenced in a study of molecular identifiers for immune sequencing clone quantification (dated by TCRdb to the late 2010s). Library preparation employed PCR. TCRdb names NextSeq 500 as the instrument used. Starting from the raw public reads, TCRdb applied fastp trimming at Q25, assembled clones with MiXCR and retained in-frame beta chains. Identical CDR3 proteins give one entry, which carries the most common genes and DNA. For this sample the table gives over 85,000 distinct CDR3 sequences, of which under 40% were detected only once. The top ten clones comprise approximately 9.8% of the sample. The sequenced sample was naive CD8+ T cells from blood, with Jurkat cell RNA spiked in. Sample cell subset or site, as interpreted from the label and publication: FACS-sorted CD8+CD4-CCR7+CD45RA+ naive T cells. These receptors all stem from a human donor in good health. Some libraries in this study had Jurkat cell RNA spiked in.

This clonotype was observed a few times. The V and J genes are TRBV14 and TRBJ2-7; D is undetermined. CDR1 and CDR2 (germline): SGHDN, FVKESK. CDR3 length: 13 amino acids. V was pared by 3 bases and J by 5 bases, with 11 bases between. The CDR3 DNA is TGTGCCAGCAGCCATTGGCCAGTCCACGAGCAGTACTTC. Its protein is CASSHWPVHEQYF.

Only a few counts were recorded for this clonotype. As DNA, the CDR3 is TGTGCCAGCAGTTGGGGGAACACCGGGGAGCTGTTTTTT. It is translated as CASSWGNTGELFF. V usage is TRBV27 and J usage is TRBJ2-2, with no clear D. The germline V and J ends were trimmed by 4 bases and 1 base, with 4 bases remaining between them. CDR3 length: 13 amino acids. CDR1 is MNHEY and CDR2 is SMNVEV in the germline V gene (reference sequence).

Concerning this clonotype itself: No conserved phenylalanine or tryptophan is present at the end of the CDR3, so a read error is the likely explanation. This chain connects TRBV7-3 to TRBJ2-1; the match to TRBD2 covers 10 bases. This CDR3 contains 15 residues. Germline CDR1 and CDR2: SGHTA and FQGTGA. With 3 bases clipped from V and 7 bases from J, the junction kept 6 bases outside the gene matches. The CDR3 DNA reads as TGTGCCAGCAGCTTCTCAGCGGGAGGGATTAATGAGCAGTTCTCC. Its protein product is CASSFSAGGINEQFS.

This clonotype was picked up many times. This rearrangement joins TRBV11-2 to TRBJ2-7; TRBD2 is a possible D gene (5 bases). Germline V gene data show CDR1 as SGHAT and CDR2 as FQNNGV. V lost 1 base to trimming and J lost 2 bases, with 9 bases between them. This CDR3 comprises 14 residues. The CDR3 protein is CASSLGGDTYEQYF. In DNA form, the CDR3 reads TGTGCCAGCAGCTTAGGGGGAGATACCTACGAGCAGTACTTC.

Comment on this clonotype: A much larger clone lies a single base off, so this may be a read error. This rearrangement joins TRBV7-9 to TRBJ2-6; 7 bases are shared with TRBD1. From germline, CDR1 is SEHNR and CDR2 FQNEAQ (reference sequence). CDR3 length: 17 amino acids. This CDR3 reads CASSLDRGLSGAIVLTF. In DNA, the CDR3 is TGTGCCAGCAGCTTAGACAGGGGCCTTTCTGGGGCCATCGTCCTGACTTTC.

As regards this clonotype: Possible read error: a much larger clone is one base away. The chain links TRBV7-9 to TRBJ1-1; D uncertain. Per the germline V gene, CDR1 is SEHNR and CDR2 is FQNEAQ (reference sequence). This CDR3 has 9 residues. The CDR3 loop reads CASGTIAYF. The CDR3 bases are TGTGCCAGCGGCACGATAGCTTACTTT. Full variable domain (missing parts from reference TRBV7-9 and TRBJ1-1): DTGVSQNPRHKITKRGQNVTFRCDPISEHNRLYWYRQTLGQGPEFLTYFQNEAQLEKSRLLSDRFSAERPKGSFSTLEIQRTEQGDSAMYLCASGTIAYFGQGTRLTVV.

CDR3 bases: TGTGCCAGCAGTTTCTCTGGCAATCAGCCCCAGCATTTT. Translation: CASSFSGNQPQHF. The chain carries TRBV27 and TRBJ1-5; unclear D gene. Germline V gives CDR1 MNHEY, CDR2 SMNVEV (reference sequence). V gave up 3 bases and J gave up 2 bases, with 5 bases separating them. The CDR3 contains 13 residues.

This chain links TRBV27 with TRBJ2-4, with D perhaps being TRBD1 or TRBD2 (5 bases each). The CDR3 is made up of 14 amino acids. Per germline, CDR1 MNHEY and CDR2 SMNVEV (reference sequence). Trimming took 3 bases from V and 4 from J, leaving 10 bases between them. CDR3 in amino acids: CASSFGGAKNIQYF. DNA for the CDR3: TGTGCCAGCAGTTTTGGGGGAGCAAAAAACATTCAGTACTTC.

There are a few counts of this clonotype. The CDR3 spells CASSPPSSGYEQYF. CDR3 coding DNA: TGTGCCAGCAGTCCTCCTTCTAGCGGCTACGAGCAGTACTTC. The chain couples TRBV7-9 to TRBJ2-7, with 7 bases aligning to TRBD2. Germline lookup yields CDR1 SEHNR and CDR2 FQNEAQ (reference sequence). V was pared by 6 bases and J by 3 bases, with 8 bases of the junction left unmatched. The CDR3 is 14 amino acids.

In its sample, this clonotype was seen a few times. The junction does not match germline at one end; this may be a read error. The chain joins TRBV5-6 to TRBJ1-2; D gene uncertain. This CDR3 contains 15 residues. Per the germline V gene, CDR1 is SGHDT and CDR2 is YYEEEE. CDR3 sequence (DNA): TGTGCCAGCAGCTTATTAAGACAAGCTAACCATGGCTACACCTTC. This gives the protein CASSLLRQANHGYTF. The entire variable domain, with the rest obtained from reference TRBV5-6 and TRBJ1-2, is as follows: DAGVTQSPTHLIKTRGQQVTLRCSPKSGHDTVSWYQQALGQGPQFIFQYYEEEERQRGNFPDRFSGHQFPNYSSELNVNALLLGDSALYLCASSLLRQANHGYTFGSGTRLTVV.

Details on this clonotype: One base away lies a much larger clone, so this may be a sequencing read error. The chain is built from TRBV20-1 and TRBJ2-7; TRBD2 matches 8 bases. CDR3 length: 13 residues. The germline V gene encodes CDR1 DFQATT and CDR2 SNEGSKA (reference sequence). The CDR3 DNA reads TGCAGTGCTAGGCCTACTAGCGGCTACAAGCAGTACTTC. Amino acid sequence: CSARPTSGYKQYF.

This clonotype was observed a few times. For the CDR3, the DNA is TGTGCCAGCAGCTCGACAGGGGACTATGGCTACACCTTC. Its protein product is CASSSTGDYGYTF. The chain uses TRBV7-9 and TRBJ1-2; TRBD1 matches 8 bases. The CDR3 is 13 amino acids. J lost 3 bases, V lost 4 bases, and 1 base had no gene match. The germline V gene has CDR1 SEHNR and CDR2 FQNEAQ (reference sequence).

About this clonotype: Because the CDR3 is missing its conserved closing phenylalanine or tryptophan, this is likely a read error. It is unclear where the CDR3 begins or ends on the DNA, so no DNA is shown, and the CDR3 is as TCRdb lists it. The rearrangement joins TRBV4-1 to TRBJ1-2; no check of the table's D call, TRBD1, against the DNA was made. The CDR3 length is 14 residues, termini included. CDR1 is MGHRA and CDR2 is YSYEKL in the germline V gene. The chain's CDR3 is CAIIQVGRGKANTY.

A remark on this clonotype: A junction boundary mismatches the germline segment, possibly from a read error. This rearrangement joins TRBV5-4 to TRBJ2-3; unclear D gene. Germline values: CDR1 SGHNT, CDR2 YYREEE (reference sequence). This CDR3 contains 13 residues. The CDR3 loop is CAGSPVPTDTQYF. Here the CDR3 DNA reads TGTGCCGGCAGCCCGGTCCCGACAGATACGCAGTATTTT.

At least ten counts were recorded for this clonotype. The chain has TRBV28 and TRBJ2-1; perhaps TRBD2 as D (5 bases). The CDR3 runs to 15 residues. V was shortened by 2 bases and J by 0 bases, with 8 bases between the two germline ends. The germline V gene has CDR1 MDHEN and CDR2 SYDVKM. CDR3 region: CASSLTGDSYNEQFF. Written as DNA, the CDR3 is TGTGCCAGCAGTTTAACCGGGGACTCCTACAATGAGCAGTTCTTC.